The 7 T cell receptor beta chains given below trace back to one sample, sequenced in a study of T cell responses to AZD1222 COVID-19 vaccine. The repertoire was sequenced with immunoSEQ multiplex PCR; TCRdb's copy has only in-frame clones and lacks some. Of over 150,000 clones listed, 90% to 95% are singletons. The sample here was peripheral blood, taken 28 days after the second dose of the MenACWY control vaccine. Receptor source: an adult who received the MenACWY meningococcal vaccine as a control.

The rearrangement joins TRBV6-5 to TRBJ2-1; D perhaps matches TRBD2 (6 bases). There are 14 residues in the CDR3. Germline values: CDR1 MNHEY, CDR2 SVGAGI. V was shortened by 7 bases and J by 5 bases, with 15 bases between the two germline ends. The CDR3 DNA reads as TGTGCCAGCAAGACTAGACGGGTCCACAATGAGCAGTTCTTC. Its translation is CASKTRRVHNEQFF.

This clone appeared a single time. The genes are TRBV18 and TRBJ1-2; TRBD1 aligns across 8 bases. The CDR3 has 14 amino acids. Germline trimming cut 3 bases from V and 6 bases from J; bases unmatched to any gene: 6. Germline loops: CDR1 KGHSH, CDR2 LQKENI. The CDR3 spells CASSPRQGIDGYTF. The CDR3 nucleotides read TGTGCCAGCTCACCTCGACAGGGGATCGATGGCTACACCTTC.

This clone was seen a single time. V gene TRBV19 combines with J gene TRBJ1-5, with D possibly being TRBD1 (5 bases). This CDR3 comprises 16 residues. Looked up from germline, CDR1 is LNHDA and CDR2 is SQIVND (reference sequence). Trimming took 3 bases from V and 6 from J, leaving 18 bases between them. Here the CDR3 DNA reads TGTGCCAGTAGTATTTACGGGAGCCACGGGGGTCAGCCCCAGCATTTT. Translated: CASSIYGSHGGQPQHF.

The chain has TRBV20-1 and TRBJ1-1, with a weak D call TRBD1 (5 bases). From germline, CDR1 is DFQATT and CDR2 SNEGSKA (reference sequence). The CDR3 has 11 residues. Here the CDR3 DNA reads TGCAGGGGCATAGGGGACCGAGAAGCTTTCTTT. Translation gives CRGIGDREAFF.

This clone was observed a few times. The chain couples TRBV7-2 to TRBJ1-2; D is unclear. Germline loops: CDR1 SGHTA, CDR2 FQGNSA. Deletions cut 5 bases from V and 1 base from J, with 2 bases between. The CDR3 is 11 residues long. CDR3: CASSINYGYTF. The CDR3 coding sequence is TGTGCCAGCAGCATTAACTATGGCTACACCTTC.

The chain couples TRBV3-1 (or the pseudogene TRBV3-2) to TRBJ1-1, with TRBD1 as a possible D gene (5 bases). This CDR3 has 13 amino acids. Germline lookup yields CDR1 LGHDT and CDR2 YNNKEL (reference sequence). Trimming left V 2 bases short and J 5 bases short, with 9 bases between. CDR3 nucleotide sequence: TGTGCCAGCAGCCAAATAGGGGAGACTGAAGCTTTCTTT. As protein: CASSQIGETEAFF.

This rearrangement joins TRBV5-1 to TRBJ1-5; tentatively, D is TRBD1 (5 bases). This CDR3 contains 13 residues. Germline V CDR1 and CDR2: SGHRS, YFSETQ. V lost 6 bases to trimming and J lost 3 bases, with 10 bases between them. CDR3 sequence reads: CASKEDNNQPQHF. The CDR3 DNA reads as TGCGCCAGCAAGGAGGACAACAATCAGCCCCAGCATTTT. The variable domain in full, with the rest retrieved from reference TRBV5-1 and TRBJ1-5, is KAGVTQTPRYLIKTRGQQVTLSCSPISGHRSVSWYQQTPGQGLQFLFEYFSETQRNKGNFPGRFSGRQFSNSRSEMNVSTLELGDSALYLCASKEDNNQPQHFGDGTRLSIL.